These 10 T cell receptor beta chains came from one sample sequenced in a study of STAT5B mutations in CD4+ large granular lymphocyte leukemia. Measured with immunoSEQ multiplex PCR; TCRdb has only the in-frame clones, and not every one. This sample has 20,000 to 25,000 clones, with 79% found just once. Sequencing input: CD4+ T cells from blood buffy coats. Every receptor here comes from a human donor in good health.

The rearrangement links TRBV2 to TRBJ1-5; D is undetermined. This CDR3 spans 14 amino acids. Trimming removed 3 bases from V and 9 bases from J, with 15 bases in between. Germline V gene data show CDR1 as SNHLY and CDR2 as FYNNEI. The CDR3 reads CASSDIKAGAPQHF. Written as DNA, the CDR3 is TGTGCCAGCAGTGATATAAAGGCGGGTGCGCCCCAGCATTTT. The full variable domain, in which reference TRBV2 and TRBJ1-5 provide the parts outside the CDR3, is EPEVTQTPSHQVTQMGQEVILRCVPISNHLYFYWYRQILGQKVEFLVSFYNNEISEKSEIFDDQFSVERPDGSNFTLKIRSTKLEDSAMYFCASSDIKAGAPQHFGDGTRLSIL.

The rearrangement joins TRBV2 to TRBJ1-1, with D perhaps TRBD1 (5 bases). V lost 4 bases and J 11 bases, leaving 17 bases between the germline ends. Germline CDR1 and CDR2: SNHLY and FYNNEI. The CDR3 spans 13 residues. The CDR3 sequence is CASSVRGGEGAFF. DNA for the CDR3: TGTGCCAGCAGTGTTAGGGGAGGGGAGGGGGCTTTCTTT.

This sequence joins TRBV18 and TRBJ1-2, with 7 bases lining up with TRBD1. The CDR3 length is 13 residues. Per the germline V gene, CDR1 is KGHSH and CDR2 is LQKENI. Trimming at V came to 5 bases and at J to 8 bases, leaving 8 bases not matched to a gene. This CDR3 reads CASSADRDLGYTF. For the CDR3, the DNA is TGTGCCAGCTCAGCCGACAGGGACCTCGGCTACACCTTC.

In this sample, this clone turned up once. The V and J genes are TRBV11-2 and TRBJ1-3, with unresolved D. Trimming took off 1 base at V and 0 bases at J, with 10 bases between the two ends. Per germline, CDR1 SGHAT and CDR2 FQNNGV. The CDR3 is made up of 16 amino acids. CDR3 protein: CASSLVIGRSGNTIYF. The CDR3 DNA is TGTGCCAGCAGCTTAGTAATTGGACGCTCTGGAAACACCATATATTTT.

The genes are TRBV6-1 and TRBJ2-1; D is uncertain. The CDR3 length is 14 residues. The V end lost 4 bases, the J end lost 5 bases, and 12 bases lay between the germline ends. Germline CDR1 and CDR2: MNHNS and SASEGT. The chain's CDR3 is CASSVRRSNNEQFF. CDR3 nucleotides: TGTGCCAGCAGTGTCCGGCGGAGTAACAATGAGCAGTTCTTC.

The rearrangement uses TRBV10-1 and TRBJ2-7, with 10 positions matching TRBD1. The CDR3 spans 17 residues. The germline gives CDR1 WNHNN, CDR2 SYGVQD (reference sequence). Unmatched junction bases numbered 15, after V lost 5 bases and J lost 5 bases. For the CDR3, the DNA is TGCGCCAGCAGTACCGGGACAGGGGCTTCCGGGATAGACGAGCAGTACTTC. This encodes CASSTGTGASGIDEQYF.

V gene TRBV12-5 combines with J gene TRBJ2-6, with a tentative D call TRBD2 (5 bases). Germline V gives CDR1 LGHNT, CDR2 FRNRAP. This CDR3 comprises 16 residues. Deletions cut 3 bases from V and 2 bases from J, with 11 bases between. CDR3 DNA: TGTGCTAGTGGTTTCACCTCGGGGACTGGGGCCAACGTCCTGACTTTC. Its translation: CASGFTSGTGANVLTF. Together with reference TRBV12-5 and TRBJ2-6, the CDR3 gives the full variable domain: DARVTQTPRHKVTEMGQEVTMRCQPILGHNTVFWYRQTMMQGLELLAYFRNRAPLDDSGMPKDRFSAEMPDATLATLKIQPSEPRDSAVYFCASGFTSGTGANVLTFGAGSRLTVL.

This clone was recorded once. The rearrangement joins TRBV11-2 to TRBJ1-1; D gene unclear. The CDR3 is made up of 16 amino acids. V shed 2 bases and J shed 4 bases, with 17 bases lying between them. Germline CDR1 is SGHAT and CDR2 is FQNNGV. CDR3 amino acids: CASSLSRAESGTEAFF. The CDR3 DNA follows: TGTGCCAGCAGCTTATCGAGGGCTGAATCGGGCACTGAAGCTTTCTTT.

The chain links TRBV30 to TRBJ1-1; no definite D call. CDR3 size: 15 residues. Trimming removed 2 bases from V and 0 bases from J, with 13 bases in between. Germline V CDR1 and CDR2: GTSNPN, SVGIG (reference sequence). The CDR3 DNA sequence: TGTGCCTGGAGTCAAACTTTAACAATGAACACTGAAGCTTTCTTT. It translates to CAWSQTLTMNTEAFF.

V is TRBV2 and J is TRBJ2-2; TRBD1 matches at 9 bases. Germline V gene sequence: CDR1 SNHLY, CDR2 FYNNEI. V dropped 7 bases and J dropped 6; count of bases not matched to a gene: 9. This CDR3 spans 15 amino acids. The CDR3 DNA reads TGTGCCAGCATCCCGGACAGGGGAATGGCCGGGGAGCTGTTTTTT. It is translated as CASIPDRGMAGELFF. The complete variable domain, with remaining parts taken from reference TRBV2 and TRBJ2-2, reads EPEVTQTPSHQVTQMGQEVILRCVPISNHLYFYWYRQILGQKVEFLVSFYNNEISEKSEIFDDQFSVERPDGSNFTLKIRSTKLEDSAMYFCASIPDRGMAGELFFGEGSRLTVL.